These 24 T cell receptor beta chains were sequenced from one sample in a study of shared clonotypes between healthy human individuals. Profiled with immunoSEQ multiplex PCR; TCRdb holds only in-frame clones, not every one. The data contain about 820,000 clones, 92% of them singletons. Cells designated naive CD8 were CD45RO-negative and were positively selected for CCR7, with terminally differentiated effector memory CD45RA+ cells excluded. Material for sequencing was naive CD8+ T cells sorted from blood. The receptors were gathered from a man younger than 45 in good health.

This clone has only one observation. The rearrangement joins TRBV28 to TRBJ2-5; 9 positions agree with TRBD1. This CDR3 spans 19 amino acids. Per the germline V gene, CDR1 is MDHEN and CDR2 is SYDVKM. V shed 4 bases, J shed 5 bases, and the junction held 20 bases outside the gene matches. Here the CDR3 reads CASSSPPGQGPLERETQYF. Written as DNA, the CDR3 is TGTGCCAGCAGTTCCCCACCCGGACAGGGGCCACTTGAAAGGGAGACCCAGTACTTC.

The rearrangement links TRBV27 to TRBJ1-1, with D unclear. Germline CDR1 MNHEY, CDR2 SMNVEV (reference sequence). The V end was cut by 3 bases, the J end by 3 bases, with 11 bases between. The CDR3 loop spans 14 amino acids. The DNA of the CDR3 is TGTGCCAGCAGTTTTGCGTTGACGGACACTGAAGCTTTCTTT. Amino acid sequence: CASSFALTDTEAFF.

This clone turned up a few times. The V call is TRBV14, the J call TRBJ2-2, with 9 nucleotides matching TRBD2. The germline V gene encodes CDR1 SGHDN and CDR2 FVKESK. The CDR3 sequence is 16 residues long. The V segment lost 4 bases and the J segment 3 bases; nucleotides outside the gene matches: 6. CDR3 in DNA: TGTGCCAGCAGCCTAGCGGGAGTGGCGTACACCGGGGAGCTGTTTTTT. This encodes CASSLAGVAYTGELFF. The whole variable domain, filled in from reference TRBV14 and TRBJ2-2, reads EAGVTQFPSHSVIEKGQTVTLRCDPISGHDNLYWYRRVMGKEIKFLLHFVKESKQDESGMPNNRFLAERTGGTYSTLKVQPAELEDSGVYFCASSLAGVAYTGELFFGEGSRLTVL.

This clone has only one observation. The chain is built from TRBV28 and TRBJ2-7, with 8 bases aligning to TRBD2. CDR3 size: 14 residues. V trimming: 3 bases; J trimming: 3 bases; junction bases outside the gene matches: 4. CDR1 and CDR2 (germline): MDHEN, SYDVKM. The CDR3 protein is CASSFSGKDYEQYF. The CDR3 DNA follows: TGTGCCAGCAGTTTTAGCGGGAAGGACTACGAGCAGTACTTC.

The V call is TRBV14, the J call TRBJ1-1; the match to TRBD1 covers 7 bases. Germline-derived CDR1 and CDR2 are SGHDN and FVKESK. This CDR3 comprises 16 residues. V lost 4 bases and J lost 0; bases outside the gene matches: 8. The CDR3 coding sequence is TGTGCCAGCAGCCCTACAACGACAGGGTTGAACACTGAAGCTTTCTTT. This codes for CASSPTTTGLNTEAFF.

The DNA for the CDR3 is TGTGCCACCAGCAGAGTTCCAGGGACTAGGAATGAGCAGTTCTTC. It translates to CATSRVPGTRNEQFF. V is TRBV15 and J is TRBJ2-1; 8 bases agree with TRBD2. The CDR3 is 15 amino acids. With 1 base clipped from V and 7 bases from J, the junction kept 6 bases outside the gene matches. The V gene's germline CDR1 is LNHNV and CDR2 YYDKDF (reference sequence).

The rearrangement joins TRBV7-5 to TRBJ1-2; the tabulated D call, TRBD1, remains unverified against the DNA. TRBV7-5 is recorded as a pseudogene. The CDR3 loop spans 16 amino acids. CDR3: CARSQDRASLIYGYTF. The CDR3 DNA is TGTGCCAGAAGCCAGGACAGGGCTTCGCTAATCTATGGCTACACCTTC.

The gene calls are TRBV11-3 and TRBJ2-7; D tentatively fits TRBD1 or TRBD2 (5 bases each). In germline, CDR1 is SGHNT, CDR2 YENEEA. The CDR3 is made up of 13 amino acids. Trimming took off 5 bases at V and 2 bases at J, with 10 bases between the two ends. The CDR3 protein is CASSPGTAYEQYF. The CDR3 bases are TGTGCCAGCAGCCCTGGGACGGCCTACGAGCAGTACTTC.

The chain has TRBV13 and TRBJ1-1; weak D call: TRBD1 (6 bases). V was shortened by 5 bases and J by 4 bases, with 14 bases between the two germline ends. The CDR3 runs to 14 residues. CDR1 and CDR2 from the germline V gene are PRHDT and FYEKMQ (reference sequence). The CDR3 bases are TGTGCCAGCAGCACCACAGGGAGGGGCACTGAAGCTTTCTTT. Protein product: CASSTTGRGTEAFF.

This chain joins TRBV6-6 and TRBJ1-2; D gene unclear. CDR1 is MNHNY and CDR2 is SVGAGI in the germline V gene (reference sequence). CDR3 length equals 15 residues. V was pared by 0 bases and J by 2 bases, with 10 bases between. The CDR3 DNA reads TGTGCCAGCAGTTACTCGTTGACGGGAAACTATGGCTACACCTTC. This gives the protein CASSYSLTGNYGYTF.

This clone occurred once. The rearrangement links TRBV6-4 to TRBJ2-1, with TRBD2 identical over 14 bases. V shed 2 bases and J 7 bases; nucleotides not matched to a gene: 22. The CDR3 spans 22 residues. Germline loops: CDR1 MRHNA, CDR2 SNTAGT. CDR3 residues: CASSDPLRGSRTSGRKGNEQFF. The DNA of the CDR3 is TGTGCCAGCAGTGACCCATTGCGAGGCAGTAGGACTAGCGGGAGGAAAGGAAATGAGCAGTTCTTC.

J is TRBJ2-3 and V is TRBV7-9, with D maybe TRBD2 (5 bases). The CDR3 spans 14 residues. The V gene lost 6 bases and the J gene lost 8 bases, with 18 bases spanning the gap. Germline lookup yields CDR1 SEHNR and CDR2 FQNEAQ (reference sequence). The CDR3 sequence: CASRDSAPSGTQYF. The CDR3 bases are TGTGCCAGCAGGGACTCGGCGCCCTCCGGTACGCAGTATTTT.

This chain uses TRBV5-4 with TRBJ2-7, with D possibly matching TRBD1 (6 bases). Germline values: CDR1 SGHNT, CDR2 YYREEE (reference sequence). V was pared by 0 bases and J by 3 bases, with 10 bases between. CDR3 length: 14 residues. The DNA of the CDR3 is TGTGCCAGCAGCTTGGACAGGGCCAACTACGAGCAGTACTTC. The encoded protein is CASSLDRANYEQYF.

The V call is TRBV7-2, the J call TRBJ2-7; D may be TRBD2 (5 bases). CDR1 is SGHTA, CDR2 FQGNSA, per germline. V was cut by 5 bases and J by 5 bases, with 10 bases left in between. CDR3 length equals 12 residues. DNA of the CDR3: TGTGCCAGCAGCCTTGGACTCGACGAGCAGTACTTC. This translates into CASSLGLDEQYF.

The chain combines TRBV25-1 with TRBJ2-7; TRBD1 aligns across 7 bases. The V gene's germline CDR1 is MGHDK and CDR2 SYGVNS. The CDR3 runs to 14 residues. Losses at the gene ends were 7 bases for V and 5 bases for J; bases not matched to a gene: 11. In DNA, the CDR3 is TGTGCCAGCAACCTCGCGACAGGGTCCCACGAGCAGTACTTC. The encoded protein is CASNLATGSHEQYF.

The rearrangement joins TRBV6-1 to TRBJ1-5; D is possibly TRBD1 (6 bases). The germline V and J ends were trimmed by 2 bases and 3 bases, with 14 bases remaining between them. The germline V gene has CDR1 MNHNS and CDR2 SASEGT. The CDR3 covers 16 residues. The CDR3 reads CASSESGWGLNQPQHF. The CDR3, as DNA: TGTGCCAGCAGTGAAAGTGGGTGGGGGCTCAATCAGCCCCAGCATTTT.

Of note for this clone: Only one base separates this from a far larger clonotype, so it likely reflects a read error. V and J are TRBV11-2 and TRBJ2-3; the D is unclear. This CDR3 contains 14 residues. V was cut by 4 bases and J by 0 bases, with 8 bases left in between. Per germline, CDR1 SGHAT and CDR2 FQNNGV. The CDR3 here is CASSSGPSTDTQYF. The CDR3 coding sequence is TGTGCCAGCAGCTCCGGACCAAGCACAGATACGCAGTATTTT.

This clone was observed a single time. CDR3 loop: CASSLGGNYGYTF. The CDR3 nucleotides are TGTGCCAGCAGCTTAGGAGGAAACTATGGCTACACCTTC. The chain recombines TRBV13 with TRBJ1-2; no firm D call. The CDR3 is 13 residues long. Germline CDR1 PRHDT, CDR2 FYEKMQ (reference sequence). Trimming pared 0 bases from V and 2 bases from J, leaving 4 bases between.

V usage is TRBV7-2 and J usage is TRBJ2-7, with TRBD2 identical over 7 bases. The CDR3 contains 16 residues. Germline values: CDR1 SGHTA, CDR2 FQGNSA. Germline trimming cut 6 bases from V and 2 bases from J; bases unmatched to any gene: 13. The CDR3 coding sequence is TGTGCCAGCAGTGGCTCTGGTGGGAGGGAGCCCTACGAGCAGTACTTC. Its protein product is CASSGSGGREPYEQYF.

This sequence joins TRBV11-2 and TRBJ1-3, with no clear D. The CDR3 runs to 14 residues. Trimming cost V 2 bases and J 2 bases, with 7 bases left between them. Germline CDR1 is SGHAT and CDR2 is FQNNGV. CDR3 loop: CASSLSRAGNTIYF. CDR3 nucleotide sequence: TGTGCCAGCAGCTTATCCCGGGCTGGAAACACCATATATTTT.

The CDR3 spells CASSFQGTSGKGDEQFF. The CDR3 nucleotides read TGCGCCAGCAGCTTCCAGGGGACTAGCGGGAAGGGCGATGAGCAGTTCTTC. The genes are TRBV4-1 and TRBJ2-1; 13 bases map to TRBD2. The V and J ends lost 5 bases and 8 bases, in that order; junction bases with no gene match: 12. CDR1 is MGHRA and CDR2 is YSYEKL in the germline V gene. This CDR3 contains 17 residues.

This chain links TRBV6-5 with TRBJ2-1; the match to TRBD2 covers 7 bases. The CDR3 extends over 15 amino acids. Looked up from germline, CDR1 is MNHEY and CDR2 is SVGAGI. Trimming removed 8 bases from V and 8 bases from J; junction bases left unmatched: 15. CDR3 bases: TGTGCCAGCGGGGTAGAGGGAGGGCCTCCCGATGAGCAGTTCTTC. Its translation is CASGVEGGPPDEQFF.

The chain employs TRBV5-1 and TRBJ2-7, with 10 bases lining up with TRBD2. The germline V gene encodes CDR1 SGHRS and CDR2 YFSETQ. The CDR3 extends over 15 amino acids. J lost 1 base, V lost 1 base, and 2 bases had no gene match. CDR3 bases: TGCGCCAGCAGCTTGACTAGCGGGATTTCCTACGAGCAGTACTTC. Translated, it gives CASSLTSGISYEQYF.

The gene calls are TRBV5-6 and TRBJ1-5; no clear D. V dropped 3 bases and J dropped 7 bases, with 11 bases sitting between them. Germline V gene data show CDR1 as SGHDT and CDR2 as YYEEEE. The CDR3 consists of 13 residues. The CDR3 loop reads CASSSTLGQPQHF. Here the CDR3 DNA reads TGTGCCAGCAGCTCGACCCTGGGGCAGCCCCAGCATTTT.